These 25 T cell receptor beta chains originate from one sample sequenced in a study of blood T cells in healthy people across ages. For the second PCR, which ran for about 6 to 11 cycles, a sample-barcoded 5' primer and a J-beta primer mix were used. TCRdb ran MiXCR on the 5' RACE reads and lists one entry per CDR3 protein. The sample lists around 1.5 million distinct CDR3 sequences, about 40% occurring once. The material sequenced was blood. These receptor sequences come from a woman aged 18-30 years in good health.

The V gene is TRBV5-5, the J gene TRBJ2-7; D is tentatively TRBD1 or TRBD2 (5 bases each). V gave up 1 base and J gave up 3 bases, with 11 bases separating them. This CDR3 has 14 residues. Looked up from germline, CDR1 is SGHKS and CDR2 is YYEKEE (reference sequence). CDR3 sequence: CASSLQGPLYEQYF. The CDR3, as DNA: TGTGCCAGCAGCTTGCAGGGACCCCTCTACGAGCAGTACTTC.

V usage is TRBV27 and J usage is TRBJ2-7; TRBD2 matches at 11 bases. CDR3 length equals 18 residues. The germline V gene has CDR1 MNHEY and CDR2 SMNVEV (reference sequence). J lost 3 bases, V lost 2 bases, and 12 bases had no gene match. The CDR3 protein is CASSLRSVGTSGYYEQYF. The CDR3 coding sequence is TGTGCCAGCAGTTTACGATCGGTTGGGACTAGCGGTTACTACGAGCAGTACTTC.

This clonotype appeared a few times. Here the CDR3 reads CASSLGGTGKTEQYF. CDR3 DNA sequence: TGCGCCAGCAGCTTGGGGGGGACAGGGAAAACCGAGCAGTACTTC. V usage is TRBV5-1 and J usage is TRBJ2-7; 9 nucleotides agree with TRBD1. J was trimmed by 6 bases and V by 0 bases; bases with no gene match: 7. Per the germline V gene, CDR1 is SGHRS and CDR2 is YFSETQ. The CDR3 runs to 15 residues.

The CDR3 nucleotides read TGCAGTGCTAGTGACTCTAGCCAGCAGTTCTTC. Amino acid sequence: CSASDSSQQFF. This chain links TRBV20-1 with TRBJ2-1; TRBD2 is a possible D gene (5 bases). CDR3 length: 11 amino acids. Trimming stripped 3 bases from V and 11 bases from J, with 11 bases between. Germline V lookup: CDR1 DFQATT, CDR2 SNEGSKA (reference sequence).

The rearrangement links TRBV20-1 to TRBJ2-4, with TRBD2 identical over 7 bases. This CDR3 is 18 amino acids long. Germline lookup yields CDR1 DFQATT and CDR2 SNEGSKA (reference sequence). V shed 3 bases, J shed 2 bases, and the junction held 16 bases outside the gene matches. The CDR3 DNA reads TGCAGTGCTAGGGGTCCCGACCTAGCGGTCGGGTCCAAAAACATTCAGTACTTC. As protein: CSARGPDLAVGSKNIQYF.

The chain carries TRBV6-1 and TRBJ2-3; TRBD2 might be the D (5 bases). Germline V gene sequence: CDR1 MNHNS, CDR2 SASEGT. V was cut by 2 bases and J by 12 bases, with 18 bases left in between. The CDR3 runs to 14 residues. The CDR3 DNA follows: TGTGCCAGCAGTGAACTAACCCACTGGGAGCATCAGTATTTT. Protein product: CASSELTHWEHQYF.

The sample holds a few counts of this clonotype. The chain combines TRBV7-2 with TRBJ2-1, with TRBD2 matching 8 bases. Germline trimming cut 4 bases from V and 0 bases from J; bases unmatched to any gene: 8. The CDR3 runs to 17 residues. Germline V gene data show CDR1 as SGHTA and CDR2 as FQGNSA. The CDR3 is CASSYLAGVGSYNEQFF. In DNA, the CDR3 is TGTGCCAGCAGCTACCTAGCGGGCGTCGGCTCCTACAATGAGCAGTTCTTC.

This clonotype showed up just a few times. The chain combines TRBV5-1 with TRBJ2-7; 7 bases are shared with TRBD2. In germline, CDR1 is SGHRS, CDR2 YFSETQ. Unmatched junction bases numbered 7, after V lost 2 bases and J lost 2 bases. The CDR3 length is 15 residues. The CDR3 nucleotides are TGCGCCAGCAGCTTTCAGGCGGGAGCGACCTACGAGCAGTACTTC. It encodes CASSFQAGATYEQYF.

This clonotype appeared a single time. The chain carries TRBV20-1 and TRBJ2-5, with 11 nucleotides matching TRBD2. This CDR3 comprises 16 residues. V lost 3 bases to trimming and J lost 5 bases; unmatched junction nucleotides: 11. Germline V gene sequence: CDR1 DFQATT, CDR2 SNEGSKA (reference sequence). CDR3 sequence (DNA): TGCAGTGCTAGTGAGTCTAGCGGGAGGACGGGGGAGACCCAGTACTTC. It translates to CSASESSGRTGETQYF.

This CDR3 is CATSRGDRGHEQYF. CDR3 sequence (DNA): TGTGCCACCAGCAGAGGTGATCGGGGGCATGAGCAGTACTTC. The chain joins TRBV15 to TRBJ2-7, with D perhaps assigned TRBD1 or TRBD2 (6 bases each). The CDR3 runs 14 residues. Per germline, CDR1 LNHNV and CDR2 YYDKDF (reference sequence). V dropped 1 base and J dropped 7 bases, with 14 bases sitting between them. Together with reference TRBV15 and TRBJ2-7, the CDR3 gives the full variable domain: DAMVIQNPRYQVTQFGKPVTLSCSQTLNHNVMYWYQQKSSQAPKLLFHYYDKDFNNEADTPDNFQSRRPNTSFCFLDIRSPGLGDTAMYLCATSRGDRGHEQYFGPGTRLTVT.

The V gene is TRBV6-5, the J gene TRBJ2-3, with D perhaps assigned TRBD1 or TRBD2 (5 bases each). There are 15 residues in the CDR3. CDR1 and CDR2 (germline): MNHEY, SVGAGI. Trimming cost V 5 bases and J 5 bases, with 17 bases left between them. CDR3 in DNA: TGTGCCAGCAGTGAGGGACGAGGGGCTGGAGATACGCAGTATTTT. Its translation: CASSEGRGAGDTQYF.

This clonotype has more than one count but fewer than ten. The rearrangement joins TRBV15 to TRBJ1-5, with D unresolved. This CDR3 has 14 amino acids. The V end was cut by 3 bases, the J end by 5 bases, with 11 bases between. Germline assignment: CDR1 LNHNV and CDR2 YYDKDF (reference sequence). As DNA, the CDR3 is TGTGCCACCAGCAGGACTCCCCACGATCAGCCCCAGCATTTT. Protein: CATSRTPHDQPQHF.

As for this clonotype: One end of the junction varies from germline; a read error may be responsible. The chain couples TRBV9 to TRBJ2-1, with 12 bases aligning to TRBD2. CDR3 size: 15 residues. Germline V gene sequence: CDR1 SGDLS, CDR2 YYNGEE. DNA for the CDR3: TGTGCCAGTAGCGTAGGTCTAGCGGGGGGGTTTGAGCAGTTCTTC. This encodes CASSVGLAGGFEQFF.

V is TRBV12-3 or TRBV12-4 and J is TRBJ1-3; TRBD1 is a possible D gene (5 bases). The length of the CDR3 is 16 residues. Trimming stripped 7 bases from V and 3 bases from J, with 19 bases between. The CDR3 DNA follows: TGTGCCAGCAATATTTTCGGGACCCCGAGTGGAAACACCATATATTTT. Translation gives CASNIFGTPSGNTIYF.

This clonotype has just a few counts. This chain links TRBV20-1 with TRBJ2-7, with D uncertain. CDR1 is DFQATT and CDR2 is SNEGSKA in the germline V gene (reference sequence). This CDR3 region has 18 residues. V lost 0 bases and J 0 bases, leaving 21 bases between the germline ends. The CDR3 coding sequence is TGCAGTGCTAGAGAGGTGGGCAATACCCCTTGGAGCTCCTACGAGCAGTACTTC. As protein: CSAREVGNTPWSSYEQYF.

This chain uses TRBV4-1 with TRBJ1-4; perhaps TRBD1 as D (5 bases). Looked up from germline, CDR1 is MGHRA and CDR2 is YSYEKL. V dropped 2 bases and J dropped 2 bases, with 21 bases sitting between them. The CDR3 covers 19 residues. The CDR3 bases are TGCGCCAGCAGCCAACTCCGGGGGGGTGGGGTCGTGACTAATGAAAAACTGTTTTTT. Encoded protein: CASSQLRGGGVVTNEKLFF.

Points on this clonotype: Compared with germline, one end of the junction differs, possibly owing to a read error. The chain is built from TRBV12-3 or TRBV12-4 and TRBJ2-1; 8 bases agree with TRBD2. There are 15 residues in the CDR3. This CDR3 is CASSSAGASNKEQFF. Written as DNA, the CDR3 is TGTGCCAGCAGTTCAGCGGGAGCTTCCAACAAGGAGCAGTTCTTC.

The chain joins TRBV6-1 to TRBJ2-5; D not certain. The V gene's germline CDR1 is MNHNS and CDR2 SASEGT. This CDR3 is 16 amino acids long. V was shortened by 3 bases and J by 5 bases, with 19 bases between the two germline ends. The CDR3, as DNA: TGTGCCAGCAGTGAGTTAGGGTCCGCGGTCTTGGAGACCCAGTACTTC. Translated: CASSELGSAVLETQYF.

This clonotype was observed at least ten times. The V gene is TRBV29-1, the J gene TRBJ2-3; TRBD2 might be the D (6 bases). The germline V and J ends were trimmed by 3 bases and 9 bases, with 10 bases remaining between them. Germline CDR1 reads SQVTM; CDR2 reads ANQGSEA. This CDR3 contains 11 residues. The CDR3 protein is CSVEEGWTQYF. In nucleotides, the CDR3 is TGCAGCGTTGAGGAGGGATGGACGCAGTATTTT.

The rearrangement joins TRBV20-1 to TRBJ2-1; 10 positions agree with TRBD2. Germline V lookup: CDR1 DFQATT, CDR2 SNEGSKA (reference sequence). This CDR3 contains 16 residues. J lost 4 bases, V lost 1 base, and 7 bases had no gene match. The DNA for the CDR3 is TGCAGTGCTAGAGGGGCTAGCGGGAGTGTGTACAATGAGCAGTTCTTC. This encodes CSARGASGSVYNEQFF.

The chain recombines TRBV5-1 with TRBJ2-5; D may be TRBD1 (5 bases). Trimming took off 3 bases at V and 4 bases at J, with 16 bases between the two ends. Per germline, CDR1 SGHRS and CDR2 YFSETQ. The length of the CDR3 is 15 residues. The CDR3 loop reads CASSSGSPSAETQYF. DNA of the CDR3: TGCGCCAGCAGCTCAGGGTCCCCAAGCGCAGAGACCCAGTACTTC.

The CDR3 DNA reads TGTGCCAGCAGTCGCAGCGGGGGGGTAGCGAACACCGGGGAGCTGTTTTTT. Amino acids: CASSRSGGVANTGELFF. This sequence joins TRBV6-4 and TRBJ2-2, with 10 bases aligning to TRBD2. Per the germline V gene, CDR1 is MRHNA and CDR2 is SNTAGT. CDR3 size: 17 residues. V lost 5 bases, J lost 0 bases, and 6 bases stayed unmatched.

The rearrangement uses TRBV7-9 and TRBJ2-7, with D uncertain. Germline CDR1 is SEHNR and CDR2 is FQNEAQ (reference sequence). The V and J ends lost 5 bases and 6 bases respectively, with 20 bases between them. CDR3 length equals 15 residues. CDR3 DNA: TGTGCCAGCAGCCCCACTCGAGTCGGGTTGGTCGAGCAGTACTTC. Its translation is CASSPTRVGLVEQYF.

This chain links TRBV20-1 with TRBJ1-5; 7 positions match TRBD1. J gave up 3 bases and V 0 bases, and 11 bases lay outside the gene matches. Germline lookup yields CDR1 DFQATT and CDR2 SNEGSKA (reference sequence). This CDR3 is 17 amino acids long. CDR3 protein: CSARDVRDSRPNQPQHF. The CDR3 DNA reads as TGCAGTGCTAGAGATGTCCGGGACAGCCGCCCCAATCAGCCCCAGCATTTT.

The chain recombines TRBV28 with TRBJ1-1; D is unresolved. Trimming stripped 5 bases from V and 5 bases from J, with 15 bases between. Germline CDR1 reads MDHEN; CDR2 reads SYDVKM. The CDR3 runs to 14 residues. CDR3 sequence: CASSVTGLRTEAFF. CDR3 in DNA: TGTGCCAGCAGTGTGACGGGATTAAGGACTGAAGCTTTCTTT.